The 32 T cell receptor beta chains in this list originate from one sample, sequenced in a study of cytomegalovirus exposure and HLA in healthy donors. Primers: 60 Vbeta forward and 13 Jbeta reverse. Using immunoSEQ multiplex PCR, the repertoire was profiled, and TCRdb retains in-frame clones only, with some absent. This sample has around 140,000 clones, with approximately 82% found just once. Sequencing used PBMCs. The receptors were sampled from a man under 40 in good health and CMV-seropositive.

A single count supports this clone. The sample holds other DNA sequences that translate to the same CDR3. The J gene is TRBJ2-2, the V gene TRBV5-1; 8 bases match TRBD1. Trimming removed 2 bases from V and 3 bases from J; junction bases left unmatched: 0. The CDR3 is 14 residues long. Germline assignment: CDR1 SGHRS and CDR2 YFSETQ. In nucleotides, the CDR3 is TGCGCCAGCAGCTTACAGGGGGACACCGGGGAGCTGTTTTTT. As protein: CASSLQGDTGELFF.

This clone was counted only a few times. The chain is built from TRBV7-3 and TRBJ1-1; possible D gene TRBD1, 5 bases. Per the germline V gene, CDR1 is SGHTA and CDR2 is FQGTGA. The CDR3 runs 15 residues. V lost 5 bases and J 1 base, leaving 14 bases between the germline ends. CDR3 coding DNA: TGTGCCAGCAGCGCATGGGGGGGTAGGAACACTGAAGCTTTCTTT. Translation: CASSAWGGRNTEAFF.

On this clone: Germline is not matched at one junction end, which may reflect a read error. The chain employs TRBV7-9 and TRBJ1-5; 8 bases line up with TRBD1. The CDR3 contains 16 residues. Germline V gene sequence: CDR1 SEHNR, CDR2 FQNEAQ (reference sequence). Here the CDR3 reads CSSSSAAGGPNQPQHF. The CDR3 DNA reads TGTTCCAGCAGCTCGGCGGCAGGGGGCCCCAATCAGCCCCAGCATTTT.

The rearrangement links TRBV6-1 to TRBJ2-1; 9 bases align to TRBD2. Germline V lookup: CDR1 MNHNS, CDR2 SASEGT. The trim removed 3 bases at V and 2 bases at J, leaving 11 bases unmatched. This CDR3 has 18 amino acids. The CDR3 nucleotides read TGTGCCAGCAGTGAGACCGTCACTAGCGGGCCTACCTACAATGAGCAGTTCTTC. Translated, it gives CASSETVTSGPTYNEQFF.

The rearrangement joins TRBV6-5 to TRBJ1-1; D ambiguous. This CDR3 has 15 residues. CDR1 MNHEY and CDR2 SVGAGI come from the germline V gene. Between the trimmed V and J ends, which lost 6 bases and 0 bases, there was a span of 14 bases. The CDR3 reads CASSPRGSMNTEAFF. The CDR3 DNA sequence: TGTGCCAGCAGCCCCCGAGGCAGCATGAACACTGAAGCTTTCTTT.

The CDR3 DNA is TGTGCCAGCACCATGGACAGGGTGAACACTGAAGCTTTCTTT. It encodes CASTMDRVNTEAFF. This sequence joins TRBV28 and TRBJ1-1; 8 nucleotides agree with TRBD1. Trimming cost V 7 bases and J 0 bases; bases outside gene matches: 4. The CDR3 has 14 amino acids. The germline V gene has CDR1 MDHEN and CDR2 SYDVKM.

The CDR3 here is CAWREDTEAFF. Written as DNA, the CDR3 is TGTGCCTGGAGGGAGGACACTGAAGCTTTCTTT. The chain carries TRBV30 and TRBJ1-1; D not certain. Germline-derived CDR1 and CDR2 are GTSNPN and SVGIG (reference sequence). This CDR3 spans 11 amino acids. Trimming removed 3 bases from V and 3 bases from J, with 5 bases in between.

This clone was seen only once. V is TRBV4-1 and J is TRBJ2-7; possibly TRBD1 for D (5 bases). The CDR3 covers 17 residues. Germline CDR1 reads MGHRA; CDR2 reads YSYEKL. V was clipped by 0 bases and J by 4 bases, with 19 bases between them. CDR3 amino acids: CASSQDPPGRALYEQYF. The DNA of the CDR3 is TGCGCCAGCAGCCAAGATCCTCCGGGCAGGGCCCTTTACGAGCAGTACTTC.

The CDR3 spells CASSKSGTETYEQYF. CDR3 coding DNA: TGTGCCAGCAGCAAGTCCGGGACAGAGACATACGAGCAGTACTTC. This chain uses TRBV9 with TRBJ2-7; 7 positions match TRBD1. V lost 4 bases and J lost 4; bases outside the gene matches: 11. Germline loops: CDR1 SGDLS, CDR2 YYNGEE. This CDR3 has 15 amino acids. Drawing the rest from reference TRBV9 and TRBJ2-7, the complete variable domain is DSGVTQTPKHLITATGQRVTLRCSPRSGDLSVYWYQQSLDQGLQFLIQYYNGEERAKGNILERFSAQQFPDLHSELNLSSLELGDSALYFCASSKSGTETYEQYFGPGTRLTVT.

The chain carries TRBV5-8 and TRBJ1-1, with 8 bases identical to TRBD1. The CDR3 is made up of 13 amino acids. Trimming removed 3 bases from V and 5 bases from J; junction bases left unmatched: 3. Germline values: CDR1 SGHTS, CDR2 YDEGEE. As DNA, the CDR3 is TGTGCCAGCAGCTCGGACAGGGATACTGAAGCTTTCTTT. Protein product: CASSSDRDTEAFF.

The chain uses TRBV11-2 and TRBJ2-5; 7 positions match TRBD2. Germline CDR1 reads SGHAT; CDR2 reads FQNNGV. Trimming at V came to 0 bases and at J to 0 bases, leaving 1 base not matched to a gene. The length of the CDR3 is 15 residues. CDR3 nucleotide sequence: TGTGCCAGCAGCTTAGAGGCGGGGGACCAAGAGACCCAGTACTTC. Protein: CASSLEAGDQETQYF. The full variable domain, its missing parts supplied by reference TRBV11-2 and TRBJ2-5, is EAGVAQSPRYKIIEKRQSVAFWCNPISGHATLYWYQQILGQGPKLLIQFQNNGVVDDSQLPKDRFSAERLKGVDSTLKIQPAKLEDSAVYLCASSLEAGDQETQYFGPGTRLLVL.

This clone was seen more than once but under ten times. The chain is built from TRBV2 and TRBJ1-1, with TRBD1 matching over 7 bases. The CDR3 extends over 15 amino acids. CDR1 and CDR2 from the germline V gene are SNHLY and FYNNEI. Losses at the gene ends were 8 bases for V and 0 bases for J; bases not matched to a gene: 9. CDR3 amino acids: CASSRDRAMNTEAFF. In nucleotides, the CDR3 is TGTGCCAGCTCCCGAGACAGGGCCATGAACACTGAAGCTTTCTTT.

This sequence joins TRBV30 and TRBJ2-1; D perhaps matches TRBD1 (5 bases). The CDR3 is 15 amino acids. The germline V gene has CDR1 GTSNPN and CDR2 SVGIG (reference sequence). The ends were cut back, 0 bases at V and 0 bases at J, with 9 bases in the middle. CDR3 nucleotide sequence: TGTGCCTGGAGTGTAGACAGCAGCTCCTACAATGAGCAGTTCTTC. Protein product: CAWSVDSSSYNEQFF.

J is TRBJ2-7 and V is TRBV11-1, with D possibly being TRBD1 (6 bases). The CDR3 runs 16 residues. Trimming shortened V by 3 bases and J by 2 bases, and 17 bases separated the two germline ends. Germline CDR1 SGHAT, CDR2 FQDESV (reference sequence). This chain's CDR3 is CASSFWGPHKPYEQYF. The DNA of the CDR3 is TGTGCCAGCAGCTTCTGGGGGCCACACAAACCCTACGAGCAGTACTTC.

The chain links TRBV7-6 to TRBJ2-4; 8 bases line up with TRBD2. Germline trimming cut 3 bases from V and 3 bases from J; bases unmatched to any gene: 10. This CDR3 comprises 17 residues. The germline V gene encodes CDR1 SGHVS and CDR2 FNYEAQ. Written as DNA, the CDR3 is TGTGCCAGCAGCTTCCCCCAGCGGGCGGGGGGCAAAAACATTCAGTACTTC. Residues: CASSFPQRAGGKNIQYF.

V and J are TRBV19 and TRBJ2-1, with 11 bases fitting TRBD1. The germline CDR1 and CDR2 sequences are LNHDA and SQIVND (reference sequence). With 5 bases clipped from V and 9 bases from J, the junction kept 6 bases outside the gene matches. The CDR3 has 14 residues. The CDR3 DNA reads TGTGCCAGTAGTTGGGGACAGGGGGTCAGTGAGCAGTTCTTC. This translates into CASSWGQGVSEQFF.

This clone was seen a few times. The chain uses TRBV6-5 and TRBJ1-1, with D possibly matching TRBD1 (6 bases). This CDR3 region has 13 residues. The germline V and J ends were trimmed by 4 bases and 4 bases, with 10 bases remaining between them. Germline V gives CDR1 MNHEY, CDR2 SVGAGI. This CDR3 reads CASSSDRSTEAFF. The CDR3 DNA is TGTGCCAGCAGTTCTGACAGGAGCACTGAAGCTTTCTTT.

The rearrangement joins TRBV29-1 to TRBJ2-1; 8 bases match TRBD2. The CDR3 sequence is 14 residues long. Germline-derived CDR1 and CDR2 are SQVTM and ANQGSEA. V lost 0 bases, J lost 5 bases, and 3 bases stayed unmatched. The CDR3 DNA sequence: TGCAGCGTTGAAGATCGGCGGGGGGACAATGAGCAGTTCTTC. Amino acid sequence: CSVEDRRGDNEQFF.

The chain is built from TRBV7-9 and TRBJ1-1; no definite D call. Looked up from germline, CDR1 is SEHNR and CDR2 is FQNEAQ (reference sequence). This CDR3 contains 11 residues. V was pared by 10 bases and J by 11 bases, with 17 bases between. The CDR3 is CAILTGLRAFF. CDR3 nucleotides: TGTGCCATACTTACTGGCCTGAGGGCTTTCTTT.

The chain carries TRBV5-1 and TRBJ2-5; TRBD1 matches at 7 bases. There are 13 residues in the CDR3. Germline values: CDR1 SGHRS, CDR2 YFSETQ. Trimming cost V 4 bases and J 7 bases; bases outside gene matches: 7. In nucleotides, the CDR3 is TGCGCCAGCAGCCCCGGACAGGACGGGACCCAGTACTTC. Translated: CASSPGQDGTQYF.

This clone was picked up a small number of times. The chain joins TRBV6-5 to TRBJ2-1, with TRBD1 matching over 9 bases. J was trimmed by 5 bases and V by 6 bases; bases with no gene match: 8. Germline V gene sequence: CDR1 MNHEY, CDR2 SVGAGI. The CDR3 sequence is 15 residues long. The CDR3 loop reads CASSDGQGYHNEQFF. Here the CDR3 DNA reads TGTGCCAGCAGCGACGGACAGGGGTATCACAATGAGCAGTTCTTC.

This clone was counted once. This chain joins TRBV7-9 and TRBJ1-1; D possibly corresponds to TRBD1 (5 bases). The CDR3 contains 15 residues. Germline V gene lookup returns CDR1 SEHNR and CDR2 FQNEAQ (reference sequence). V was shortened by 0 bases and J by 7 bases, with 15 bases between the two germline ends. The CDR3 spells CASSLAGGRGGEAFF. In DNA, the CDR3 is TGTGCCAGCAGCTTAGCGGGTGGGCGGGGCGGTGAAGCTTTCTTT.

The J gene is TRBJ1-2, the V gene TRBV19; TRBD1 matches at 8 bases. Germline CDR1 LNHDA, CDR2 SQIVND (reference sequence). This CDR3 spans 16 amino acids. With V trimmed by 3 bases and J by 4 bases, 10 bases remained unmatched. CDR3 bases: TGTGCCAGTAGTATTCGAATCCAGGGGGCCCCCTATGGCTACACCTTC. The encoded protein is CASSIRIQGAPYGYTF. Based on the CDR3 plus reference TRBV19 and TRBJ1-2, the full variable domain is DGGITQSPKYLFRKEGQNVTLSCEQNLNHDAMYWYRQDPGQGLRLIYYSQIVNDFQKGDIAEGYSVSREKKESFPLTVTSAQKNPTAFYLCASSIRIQGAPYGYTFGSGTRLTVV.

V usage is TRBV19 and J usage is TRBJ2-1; the D gene is possibly TRBD2 (6 bases). CDR1 is LNHDA, CDR2 SQIVND, per germline (reference sequence). The CDR3 runs 17 residues. V was pared by 7 bases and J by 0 bases, with 19 bases between. Here the CDR3 reads CASNPRTIQTSYNEQFF. CDR3 sequence (DNA): TGTGCCAGTAACCCCAGGACTATCCAAACCTCCTACAATGAGCAGTTCTTC.

J is TRBJ2-7 and V is TRBV6-1; TRBD1 is a possible D gene (6 bases). V lost 2 bases to trimming and J lost 2 bases, with 13 bases between them. This CDR3 spans 15 amino acids. Germline V gives CDR1 MNHNS, CDR2 SASEGT. The CDR3 DNA follows: TGTGCCAGCAGTGAACGACAGGTTGGGGCCTACGAGCAGTACTTC. Protein sequence: CASSERQVGAYEQYF.

This chain connects TRBV19 to TRBJ2-4; D is possibly TRBD1 (6 bases). Looked up from germline, CDR1 is LNHDA and CDR2 is SQIVND (reference sequence). V dropped 5 bases and J dropped 1 base, with 9 bases sitting between them. The CDR3 has 14 amino acids. The DNA for the CDR3 is TGTGCCAGTAGTTTTGGACAGGCCAAAAACATTCAGTACTTC. It specifies CASSFGQAKNIQYF.

The DNA for the CDR3 is TGCGCCAGCAGCCAAGAGGAGGAGGGGACTGAAGCTTTCTTT. This encodes CASSQEEEGTEAFF. The rearrangement uses TRBV4-1 and TRBJ1-1; D is possibly TRBD1 (5 bases). V lost 0 bases and J lost 5, with 10 bases in between. Germline CDR1 MGHRA, CDR2 YSYEKL. This CDR3 contains 14 residues.

This clone was counted only a few times. The chain uses TRBV5-5 and TRBJ2-4; no clear D. V lost 2 bases to trimming and J lost 7 bases, with 19 bases between them. CDR1 and CDR2 from the germline V gene are SGHKS and YYEKEE (reference sequence). This CDR3 has 16 residues. CDR3 protein: CASSFDTTSPGNIQYF. The CDR3 nucleotides are TGTGCCAGCAGCTTCGACACCACCAGCCCTGGGAACATTCAGTACTTC.

The chain links TRBV6-7 to TRBJ2-1, with 9 bases aligning to TRBD2. TRBV6-7 is an ORF; its function is uncertain. The CDR3 covers 14 residues. Losses at the gene ends were 4 bases for V and 8 bases for J; bases not matched to a gene: 6. CDR3 sequence: CASSSGAGGDEQFF. The DNA of the CDR3 is TGTGCCAGCAGTTCCGGTGCGGGGGGGGATGAGCAGTTCTTC.

This rearrangement joins TRBV9 to TRBJ2-1; TRBD2 matches at 9 bases. The germline V gene encodes CDR1 SGDLS and CDR2 YYNGEE. J gave up 8 bases and V 4 bases, and 10 bases lay outside the gene matches. The CDR3 extends over 15 amino acids. CDR3 loop: CASSPRTSVSDEQFF. CDR3 DNA: TGTGCCAGCAGCCCCCGGACTAGCGTTTCGGATGAGCAGTTCTTC.

The V call is TRBV27, the J call TRBJ1-5; the D gene is possibly TRBD1 (5 bases). The CDR3 sequence is 15 residues long. Germline CDR1 MNHEY, CDR2 SMNVEV (reference sequence). The V and J ends lost 1 base and 5 bases respectively, with 12 bases between them. This CDR3 reads CASSLWGGRDQPQHF. CDR3 DNA: TGTGCCAGCAGTTTATGGGGCGGAAGGGATCAGCCCCAGCATTTT.

V and J are TRBV28 and TRBJ1-2, with 9 bases aligning to TRBD1. The CDR3 has 15 residues. CDR1 MDHEN and CDR2 SYDVKM come from the germline V gene. J lost 1 base, V lost 6 bases, and 6 bases had no gene match. The CDR3 sequence: CASSQGQGSNYGYTF. CDR3 DNA: TGTGCCAGCAGCCAGGGACAGGGAAGTAACTATGGCTACACCTTC.